The entry that follows covers one T cell receptor (beta chain) sequence. What it recognizes is unknown. These data belong to a study of long-term antiretroviral therapy in people with HIV. At minimum, one pre-ART and two post-ART PBMC samples were obtained from each donor. Each HIV participant was treated in the United States. Going into DNA extraction, samples held roughly 0.95-11 million cryopreserved PBMC. The authors ran the immunoSEQ assay, v3.0, at survey level. The repertoire was sequenced with immunoSEQ multiplex PCR; TCRdb's copy has only in-frame clones and lacks some. The sample shows under 30,000 clones, over 75% of them seen only once. The study, taken as a whole, reports: An increase in diversity followed ART, yet levels stayed below transplant donor controls.

The source is a woman aged 25 to 45 with HIV. Specimen: unsorted PBMCs, collected 1.1 years before starting antiretroviral therapy.

The CDR3 bases are TGTGCCAGCTCACTAGGGTACGGCAGATCCGCCTACAATGAGCAGTTCTTC. Its protein is CASSLGYGRSAYNEQFF. V is TRBV18 and J is TRBJ2-1; D is unresolved. The CDR3 has 17 amino acids. Deletions cut 4 bases from V and 2 bases from J, with 18 bases between. Per the germline V gene, CDR1 is KGHSH and CDR2 is LQKENI.